These T cell receptor beta chains were read from a single sample in a study of blood T cell repertoires in COVID-19. Clones were sequenced by immunoSEQ multiplex PCR, and TCRdb holds only the in-frame ones, with some missing. The table includes about 130,000 clones, approximately 81% detected once. The sample taken for sequencing was peripheral blood. Receptor source: a middle-aged man with active or convalescent COVID-19. CDR3s include the opening cysteine and the closing phenylalanine or tryptophan. Clone size appears in some rows only: once, few, many, or a class for an expanded clone.

abundance,j_gene,len,v_gene,CDR3aa
NA,TRBJ1-5,14,TRBV3-1/TRBV3-2,CASSQTGKGQPQHF
once,TRBJ2-7,15,TRBV5-1,CASSFARLTGDEQYF
NA,TRBJ1-1,13,TRBV6-4,CASSDGRGAEAFF
NA,TRBJ2-7,16,TRBV4-2,CASSQGEAGEVYEQYF
NA,TRBJ1-4,15,TRBV19,CASSARTQGGEKLFF
NA,TRBJ2-7,14,TRBV27,CASSLSAGTYEQYF
NA,TRBJ2-3,16,TRBV6-2/TRBV6-3,CASSYHPPTSADTQYF
NA,TRBJ2-3,16,TRBV11-2,CASSLVGAGIADTQYF
NA,TRBJ2-5,11,TRBV29-1,CSPTIGRTQYF
NA,TRBJ2-7,15,TRBV5-5,CASSFGLAEATEQYF
NA,TRBJ1-2,15,TRBV19,CASSIDPTGSYGYTF
NA,TRBJ1-2,12,TRBV30,CAWSRDRDGYTF
NA,TRBJ2-7,14,TRBV18,CASSPTGKGGEQYF
NA,TRBJ2-1,17,TRBV7-6,CASSLRSGGATSYEQFF
once,TRBJ2-1,15,TRBV28,CASSTPGQGANEQFF
NA,TRBJ2-7,21,TRBV1,CTSSQLRGGGIFSPRSYEQYF
NA,TRBJ2-3,15,TRBV30,CAWSPPGQTTDTQYF
NA,TRBJ1-5,14,TRBV9,CASSVAGGGQPQHF
NA,TRBJ2-7,14,TRBV11-3,CASSQTRDSYEQYF
once,TRBJ1-2,15,TRBV10-3,CAISVQGAGNYGYTF
NA,TRBJ1-4,16,TRBV4-1,CASSQGSGQGNEKLFF
few,TRBJ2-2,17,TRBV9,CASSGRGASKDTGELFF
NA,TRBJ2-1,15,TRBV27,CASSLTGGLYNEQFF
NA,TRBJ2-1,17,TRBV4-1,CASSRQTGASSYNEQFF
NA,TRBJ2-7,15,TRBV5-1,CASSFRQGPNYEQYF
NA,TRBJ2-1,15,TRBV6-2/TRBV6-3,CASSHPDRGQNEQFF
NA,TRBJ1-1,13,TRBV18,CASSREGNTEAFF
NA,TRBJ1-4,13,TRBV30,CAFTHAGARKLFF
few,TRBJ2-1,11,TRBV10-3,CAIGANNEQFF
NA,TRBJ2-1,13,TRBV5-1,CASSESGDNEQFF
NA,TRBJ1-1,13,TRBV30,CACGRGGNTEAFF
NA,TRBJ1-2,13,TRBV10-1,CASSPDRAHGYTF
NA,TRBJ2-1,12,TRBV11-3,CASRRLAGEQFF
NA,TRBJ1-2,16,TRBV19,CASSISNTGGTYGYTF
NA,TRBJ1-2,14,TRBV6-5,CASSYSAGWDGYTF